The rows below give T cell receptor beta chains drawn from one sample of a study of graft-versus-host responses after intestinal transplantation. Profiling relied on immunoSEQ multiplex PCR, and the TCRdb table lists in-frame clones only, not all of them. The sample holds about 80,000 clones; about 89% are singletons and the top ten take roughly 0.31%. These receptors lack a known antigen. The source was unstimulated CD4+ T cells sorted from spleen or lymph node cells, collected before intestinal transplant. Receptor source: a human donor who received an intestinal transplant. Each CDR3 is given with its conserved first and last residue. D genes are given only for firm matches. Clone size is not always given. Where it is, it says once, few, many or a class for expanded clones.

j_call	d_call	v_call	clone_size	cdr3_aa	cdr3_nt
TRBJ2-1	.	TRBV11-2	.	CASSFGIGGENEQFF	TGTGCCAGCAGCTTCGGCATAGGGGGGGAGAATGAGCAGTTCTTC
TRBJ2-1	.	TRBV19	.	CASSPIFSSYNEQFF	TGTGCCAGTAGTCCAATATTTAGCTCCTACAATGAGCAGTTCTTC
TRBJ1-3	.	TRBV4-2	few	CASSREGGLTGNTIYF	TGTGCCAGCAGCCGCGAGGGCGGGTTGACGGGAAACACCATATATTTT
TRBJ2-5	.	TRBV4-2	.	CASSQEASGETQYF	TGTGCCAGCAGCCAAGAGGCGTCGGGGGAGACCCAGTACTTC
TRBJ2-3	.	TRBV5-6	.	CASSWDFSTDTQYF	TGTGCCAGCAGCTGGGACTTTAGCACAGATACGCAGTATTTT
TRBJ2-5	TRBD2	TRBV7-9	.	CASSYPGLAGETQYF	TGTGCCAGCAGTTACCCGGGACTAGCGGGAGAGACCCAGTACTTC
TRBJ2-2	.	TRBV4-2	.	CASSQEGVRVTGELFF	TGTGCCAGCAGCCAAGAGGGAGTCCGGGTGACCGGGGAGCTGTTTTTT
TRBJ2-1	TRBD2	TRBV25-1	.	CASSDASGKNYNEQFF	TGTGCCAGCAGTGATGCTAGCGGGAAAAACTACAATGAGCAGTTCTTC
TRBJ1-1	TRBD1	TRBV19	.	CASSPLTGTEAFF	TGTGCCAGTAGTCCACTGACAGGGACTGAAGCTTTCTTT
TRBJ1-3	.	TRBV30	.	CAWSVQGFGNTIYF	TGTGCCTGGAGTGTACAGGGATTTGGAAACACCATATATTTT
TRBJ1-2	.	TRBV20-1	.	CKVTGVYGYTF	TGCAAAGTGACGGGTGTCTATGGCTACACCTTC
TRBJ2-7	.	TRBV6-1	.	CASSGAGYEQYF	TGTGCCAGCAGTGGTGCGGGTTACGAGCAGTACTTC
TRBJ2-7	TRBD1	TRBV15	.	CATSNWDRVYEQYF	TGTGCCACCAGCAACTGGGACAGAGTTTACGAGCAGTACTTC
TRBJ2-3	TRBD2	TRBV9	.	CASSPSRLAGGVDTQYF	TGTGCCAGCAGCCCATCGCGACTAGCGGGGGGAGTAGATACGCAGTATTTT
TRBJ1-1	TRBD1	TRBV7-2	.	CASSPMGQGTNTEAFF	TGTGCCAGCAGCCCAATGGGACAGGGGACAAACACTGAAGCTTTCTTT
TRBJ2-7	.	TRBV2	.	CASSHRATYEQYF	TGTGCCAGCAGCCACAGGGCCACCTACGAGCAGTACTTC
TRBJ1-5	.	TRBV27	.	CASSLSGGTTNQPQHF	TGTGCCAGCAGTTTATCGGGCGGGACCACTAATCAGCCCCAGCATTTT
TRBJ2-5	TRBD1	TRBV9	.	CASSARQGAGGETQYF	TGTGCCAGCAGCGCAAGACAGGGGGCAGGTGGGGAGACCCAGTACTTC
TRBJ1-6	TRBD1	TRBV18	few	CASSPGTGDTSPLHF	TGTGCCAGCTCACCCGGGACAGGGGATACATCACCCCTCCACTTT
TRBJ2-1	TRBD1	TRBV9	.	CASSVEDRGRYNEQFF	TGTGCCAGCAGCGTAGAGGATAGGGGGCGGTACAATGAGCAGTTCTTC